The entry that follows covers one T cell receptor beta chain sequence. Germline lookup yields CDR1 SGHRS and CDR2 YFSETQ. V lost 4 bases and J 4 bases, leaving 14 bases between the germline ends. The CDR3 loop spans 14 amino acids. This sample stems from a study of cytomegalovirus exposure and HLA in healthy donors. Use of 60 Vbeta and 13 Jbeta primers characterized the PCR. The protocol was immunoSEQ multiplex PCR, while the TCRdb copy is restricted to in-frame clones and leaves out a portion. The data show some 130,000 clones, 79% seen once. Sequenced: PBMCs. The clonotype comes from a man aged 35-49 years in good health and CMV-seropositive. The chain carries TRBV5-1 and TRBJ1-2; tentative D call: TRBD1 (5 bases). Written as DNA, the CDR3 is TGCGCCAGCAGCCCGTCTCGGGGGAGCTATGGCTACACCTTC. This sequence encodes CASSPSRGSYGYTF.